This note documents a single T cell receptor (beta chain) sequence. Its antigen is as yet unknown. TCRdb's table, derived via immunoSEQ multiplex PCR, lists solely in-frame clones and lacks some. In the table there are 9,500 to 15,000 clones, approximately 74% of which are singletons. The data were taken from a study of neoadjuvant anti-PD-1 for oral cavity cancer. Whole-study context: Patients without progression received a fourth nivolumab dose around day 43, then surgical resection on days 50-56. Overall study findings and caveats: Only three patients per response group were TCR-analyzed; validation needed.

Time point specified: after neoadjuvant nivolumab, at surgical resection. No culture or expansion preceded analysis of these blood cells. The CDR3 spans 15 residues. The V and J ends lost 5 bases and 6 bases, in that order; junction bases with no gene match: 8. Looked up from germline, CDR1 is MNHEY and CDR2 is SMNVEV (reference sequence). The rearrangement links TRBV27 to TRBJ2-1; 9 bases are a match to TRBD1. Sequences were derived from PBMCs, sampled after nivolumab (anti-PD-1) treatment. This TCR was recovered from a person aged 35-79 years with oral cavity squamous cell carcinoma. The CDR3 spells CASSHRDRVGNEQFF. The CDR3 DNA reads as TGTGCCAGCAGTCATCGGGACAGGGTGGGCAATGAGCAGTTCTTC.